This TCR beta chain was captured in a study of cytomegalovirus exposure and HLA in healthy donors. For this clone: Its target is not known.

With 60 Vbeta and 13 Jbeta primers, the PCR was carried out. The method was immunoSEQ multiplex PCR; TCRdb's version includes in-frame clones alone and lacks a portion of them. The sample lists some 200,000 clones, 60% to 85% occurring once. The CDR3 runs to 13 residues. V was cut by 3 bases and J by 4 bases, with 8 bases left in between. Germline V gene sequence: CDR1 SGDLS, CDR2 YYNGEE. Study results and caveats: In an earlier analysis, most TCR beta V segments were productive about 87% or about 30% of the time. Most CMV-associated TCR beta chains appeared HLA-restricted in a later analysis.

The chain links TRBV9 to TRBJ1-5, with D possibly matching TRBD1 (5 bases). Material for sequencing was PBMCs. The clonotype originates from a girl aged 10 to 17 in good health and CMV-seropositive. In DNA form, the CDR3 reads TGTGCCAGCAGCGCGGAGGGGAATCAGCCCCAGCATTTT. Amino acid sequence: CASSAEGNQPQHF.